One TCR beta chain is described in this entry. Its cognate antigen is unknown. V lost 2 bases and J lost 7, with 3 bases in between. The length of the CDR3 is 10 residues. Germline V gene sequence: CDR1 DFQATT, CDR2 SNEGSKA (reference sequence). Treatment here: oral pan-JAK inhibitor, 5-10 mg twice daily. Peripheral blood and lesional scalp punch biopsies came from alopecia areata patients. This specimen comes from a study of CD8+ T cells in alopecia areata. General observations from the study: Compared with normal scalp, lesional scalp had higher clonality and more expanded CD8+ clones.

Investigators isolated RNA and reverse transcribed it into cDNA to act as the sequencing template. Using immunoSEQ multiplex PCR, the repertoire was profiled, and TCRdb retains in-frame clones only, with some absent. The repertoire holds about 210,000 clones, with 66% as singletons. The TCR sequence derives from a human donor with alopecia areata. The chain carries TRBV20-1 and TRBJ2-1; no clear D. The material sequenced was CD4+ T cells sorted from blood, taken at week 44, from a patient treated with tofacitinib. CDR3 amino acids: CSARLNEQFF. As DNA, the CDR3 is TGCAGTGCTAGACTAAATGAGCAGTTCTTC.